This T cell receptor (beta chain) was retrieved from a study of PD-1 blockade in classical Hodgkin lymphoma. Overall study results and limits: Patients who initiated nivolumab within 1 year of ASCT were excluded. Undefined causes, possibly disease activity or prior therapy, underlie the repertoire differences.

Every patient had relapsed following autologous stem cell transplantation, and cohorts differed in brentuximab vedotin exposure. Best responses were complete response, partial response or progressive disease. Clones were read by immunoSEQ multiplex PCR, and TCRdb kept only the in-frame ones, dropping some. The table lists 30,000 to 40,000 clones, 76% of them singletons, with approximately 9.9% in the top ten. V shed 1 base and J shed 3 bases, with 7 bases lying between them. From germline, CDR1 is SGHAT and CDR2 FQNNGV. CDR3 length equals 13 residues. This clone was counted only a few times. Its matching antigen is unknown.

V and J are TRBV11-2 and TRBJ2-7; D perhaps matches TRBD1 (5 bases). The sequences come from peripheral blood mononuclear cells (PBMCs), collected at baseline. The receptor was isolated from a human donor with classical Hodgkin lymphoma. Here the CDR3 reads CASSLGTLYEQYF. DNA of the CDR3: TGTGCCAGCAGCTTAGGGACACTCTACGAGCAGTACTTC.